Detailed here is one T cell receptor (beta chain). The antigen is not known. The data stem from a study of T cell responses to AZD1222 COVID-19 vaccine. Sequenced by immunoSEQ multiplex PCR; TCRdb stores in-frame clones only, minus some. In the table there are approximately 140,000 clones, 92% of which are singletons. The study's findings and limits: Recipients of two AZD1222 doses showed rising Spike-specific TCR breadth and depth.

Germline CDR1 is SGHTA and CDR2 is FQGNSA. The V and J ends lost 1 base and 5 bases respectively, with 14 bases between them. The length of the CDR3 is 16 residues. This sequence was found in an adult who received the AZD1222 COVID-19 vaccine. The rearrangement joins TRBV7-2 to TRBJ2-2; perhaps D is TRBD1 or TRBD2 (5 bases each). The sequencing here drew on peripheral blood, taken 28 days after the second AZD1222 dose. The CDR3 loop is CASSLGDGGWTGELFF. The CDR3 DNA follows: TGTGCCAGCAGCTTAGGGGACGGAGGTTGGACCGGGGAGCTGTTTTTT.